A single sample is the source of the 17 T cell receptor beta chains below, sequenced in a study of circulating CD8 cells and anti-PD-1 response in melanoma. Each library started from approximately 14 ng of total RNA using the QIAseq Immune Repertoire TCR panel. TCRdb itself ran the reads through MiXCR, one entry per CDR3 protein. The table records approximately 300 distinct CDR3 sequences, about 17% of them present only once. Four subsets defined by PD-1 and/or TIGIT were sorted from live CD3+CD8+TCRalphabeta+ cells. Sample: CD8+ T cells from PBMCs, taken at baseline or after one month of anti-PD-1 therapy (not recorded which). These receptors were obtained from a human donor with melanoma.

This clonotype is large within its sample. The V call is TRBV28, the J call TRBJ1-5; the D gene is possibly TRBD1 (5 bases). Trimming removed 2 bases from V and 3 bases from J, with 11 bases in between. Per germline, CDR1 MDHEN and CDR2 SYDVKM. The CDR3 loop spans 15 amino acids. The CDR3: CASSLVTATNQPQHF. The CDR3 bases are TGTGCCAGCAGTTTAGTGACAGCGACCAATCAGCCCCAGCATTTT.

Sample share makes this clonotype large (0.1 to 1%). The rearrangement uses TRBV28 and TRBJ2-1; 8 bases line up with TRBD2. From germline, CDR1 is MDHEN and CDR2 SYDVKM. V lost 5 bases to trimming and J lost 9 bases; unmatched junction nucleotides: 15. The CDR3 totals 16 residues. The CDR3 nucleotides read TGTGCCAGCAGTCCCGTCGGAGCGGGAGACCTCAGTGAGCAGTTCTTC. Its translation: CASSPVGAGDLSEQFF.

This clonotype is large in the sample. This rearrangement joins TRBV27 to TRBJ2-5; 8 bases line up with TRBD2. The CDR3 contains 16 residues. CDR1 and CDR2 (germline): MNHEY, SMNVEV (reference sequence). Trimming cost V 5 bases and J 3 bases; bases outside gene matches: 11. This CDR3 reads CASSEGLAGLKETQYF. DNA of the CDR3: TGTGCCAGCAGTGAGGGGCTAGCGGGCCTTAAAGAGACCCAGTACTTC.

This clonotype was found a few times. A clone one base away is much larger, so this may be a read error. The CDR3 region is CCASEEWNTYNEQFF. CDR3 in DNA: TGCTGTGCTAGTGAGGAATGGAATACATACAATGAGCAGTTCTTC. The chain uses TRBV20-1 and TRBJ2-1; D remains unclear. The CDR3 loop spans 15 amino acids. The germline CDR1 and CDR2 sequences are DFQATT and SNEGSKA (reference sequence).

Relative to its sample, this clonotype is medium-sized. The V gene is TRBV28, the J gene TRBJ1-5, with D possibly matching TRBD1 (5 bases). This CDR3 spans 17 amino acids. CDR1 and CDR2 from the germline V gene are MDHEN and SYDVKM. Trimming cost V 7 bases and J 2 bases, with 21 bases left between them. CDR3 amino acids: CASNQESGYEGNQPQHF. The CDR3 DNA follows: TGTGCCAGCAATCAGGAGTCAGGGTATGAAGGCAATCAGCCCCAGCATTTT.

By share, this clonotype ranks as medium-sized. CDR3 residues: CASSFQTKLAGRPYEQYF. CDR3 bases: TGTGCCAGCAGTTTCCAGACCAAACTAGCGGGACGGCCCTACGAGCAGTACTTC. The V and J genes are TRBV27 and TRBJ2-7, with 10 bases fitting TRBD2. J gave up 2 bases and V 3 bases, and 13 bases lay outside the gene matches. The length of the CDR3 is 18 residues. CDR1 is MNHEY, CDR2 SMNVEV, per germline (reference sequence).

By sample fraction, this clonotype is large (0.1 to 1%). The rearrangement links TRBV28 to TRBJ2-1; D possibly uses TRBD1 or TRBD2 (5 bases each). V was cut by 3 bases and J by 3 bases, with 12 bases left in between. Germline CDR1 MDHEN, CDR2 SYDVKM. This CDR3 is 15 amino acids long. This CDR3 is CASSFFEGNYNEQFF. CDR3 sequence (DNA): TGTGCCAGCAGTTTTTTTGAGGGGAACTACAATGAGCAGTTCTTC. Complete variable domain (other parts from reference TRBV28 and TRBJ2-1): DVKVTQSSRYLVKRTGEKVFLECVQDMDHENMFWYRQDPGLGLRLIYFSYDVKMKEKGDIPEGYSVSREKKERFSLILESASTNQTSMYLCASSFFEGNYNEQFFGPGTRLTVL.

This clonotype ranks as medium-sized. This may be a read error, as it is one base from a much larger clone. The chain has TRBV27 and TRBJ2-5; 12 bases line up with TRBD2. Germline V gene lookup returns CDR1 MNHEY and CDR2 SMNVEV (reference sequence). The CDR3 consists of 16 residues. After removal of 8 bases from V and 4 bases from J, the junction contained 11 bases not matched to a gene. CDR3 region: CASGEGLAGLLETQYF. The DNA of the CDR3 is TGTGCCAGCGGTGAGGGACTAGCGGGTCTGTTAGAGACCCAGTACTTC.

As concerns this clonotype: Just one base apart from a much larger clone, this may be a read error. The chain has TRBV20-1 and TRBJ2-7; D remains ambiguous. The length of the CDR3 is 15 residues. Germline CDR1 reads DFQATT; CDR2 reads SNEGSKA (reference sequence). The V and J ends lost 0 bases and 5 bases respectively, with 17 bases between them. In nucleotides, the CDR3 is TGCAGTGCTAGAGATCGGCTATCTGGGTTGGACGAGCAGTACTTC. As protein: CSARDRLSGLDEQYF.

By sample share, this clonotype is medium-sized. The V call is TRBV3-1, the J call TRBJ2-1; D is unclear. The CDR3 sequence is 13 residues long. Trimming removed 2 bases at V and 4 bases at J, with 6 bases between. Looked up from germline, CDR1 is LGHDT and CDR2 is YNNKEL (reference sequence). CDR3 residues: CASSQREYNEQFF. CDR3 sequence (DNA): TGTGCCAGCAGCCAAAGGGAATACAATGAGCAGTTCTTC.

This clonotype is classed as large. The chain carries TRBV11-2 and TRBJ2-7, with TRBD1 matching 9 bases. Trimming took 6 bases from V and 5 from J; bases not matched to a gene: 11. In germline, CDR1 is SGHAT, CDR2 FQNNGV. The CDR3 contains 15 residues. CDR3 in DNA: TGTGCCAGCAGACCCATAGACAGGGGGGACAACGAGCAGTACTTC. It yields the protein CASRPIDRGDNEQYF.

By proportion, this clonotype is medium-sized. CDR3 sequence: CASGGGYEQYF. CDR3 nucleotide sequence: TGTGCCAGCGGTGGGGGCTACGAGCAGTACTTC. V and J are TRBV28 and TRBJ2-7; D may correspond to TRBD1 or TRBD2 (5 bases each). V was pared by 8 bases and J by 3 bases, with 8 bases between. In germline, CDR1 is MDHEN, CDR2 SYDVKM. The CDR3 totals 11 residues.

By share, this clonotype counts as large. The gene calls are TRBV28 and TRBJ1-5, with 9 bases matching TRBD1. The CDR3 sequence is 14 residues long. Germline V gives CDR1 MDHEN, CDR2 SYDVKM. J lost 7 bases, V lost 6 bases, and 7 bases had no gene match. The DNA for the CDR3 is TGTGCCAGCAGCTCGGGACAGGGCAGGCAGCCCCAGCATTTT. The encoded protein is CASSSGQGRQPQHF.

This clonotype ranks as large (0.1 to 1%). V gene TRBV28 combines with J gene TRBJ2-5, with TRBD2 matching over 10 bases. Trimming cost V 10 bases and J 5 bases; bases outside gene matches: 19. CDR1 and CDR2 (germline): MDHEN, SYDVKM. The CDR3 runs to 17 residues. CDR3 sequence reads: CATFGAAGGPGPETQYF. The CDR3 nucleotides read TGTGCCACCTTCGGGGCAGCGGGAGGGCCGGGGCCGGAGACCCAGTACTTC.

This clonotype is labeled as large. A junction end diverges from the germline sequence, so it may reflect a read error. This chain connects TRBV19 to TRBJ1-1; D gene uncertain. CDR3 length equals 14 residues. Germline loops: CDR1 LNHDA, CDR2 SQIVND (reference sequence). CDR3 nucleotides: TGTGCCAGCAGTATGTCGGGGTGGAACACTGAAGCTTTCTTT. Protein sequence: CASSMSGWNTEAFF.

This clonotype occurred once. A single base separates this from a much larger clone, so it may be a read error. The rearrangement links TRBV28 to TRBJ2-7; D is unresolved. The CDR3 covers 14 residues. Germline lookup yields CDR1 MDHEN and CDR2 SYDVKM. The CDR3 loop reads CATGAGEAAYERYF. DNA of the CDR3: TGTGCCACGGGTGCCGGAGAGGCCGCCTACGAGCGGTACTTC. Based on the CDR3 plus reference TRBV28 and TRBJ2-7, the full variable domain is DVKVTQSSRYLVKRTGEKVFLECVQDMDHENMFWYRQDPGLGLRLIYFSYDVKMKEKGDIPEGYSVSREKKERFSLILESASTNQTSMYLCATGAGEAAYERYFGPGTRLTVT.

By proportion, this clonotype is large (0.1 to 1%). The chain couples TRBV5-5 to TRBJ2-1; 13 nucleotides align to TRBD2. CDR3 length equals 15 residues. Trimming took 4 bases from V and 6 from J; bases not matched to a gene: 4. Per germline, CDR1 SGHKS and CDR2 YYEKEE (reference sequence). The CDR3: CASSTTSGRANEQFF. CDR3 in DNA: TGTGCCAGCAGCACTACTAGCGGGAGGGCCAATGAGCAGTTCTTC.